The present T cell receptor (beta chain) was sequenced within a study of T cells in Graves' hyperthyroidism and ophthalmopathy. Overall study findings and caveats: Most thyroid clonotypes expanded above 0.001 appeared in blood too. Patients with ophthalmopathy were separated from those with stable hyperthyroidism by a 13 V-J model.

Per the germline V gene, CDR1 is SGHKS and CDR2 is YYEKEE (reference sequence). J lost 4 bases, V lost 0 bases, and 8 bases had no gene match. This CDR3 contains 18 residues. There are a few counts of this clonotype. Antigen unknown. TCR beta CDR3 sequences were amplified from RNA transcripts. HTBI primers were used for first-round RT-PCR of the TCR CDR3. TCRdb reprocessed the multiplex PCR reads with MiXCR, giving one entry per CDR3 protein. The sample has about 420,000 distinct CDR3 sequences, roughly 13% seen once. Patients showing uncontrolled infection, other autoimmune disease, pregnancy or lactation were ineligible. The authors took PBMCs from 10 ml fresh peripheral blood.

The specimen was blood. The chain couples TRBV5-5 to TRBJ2-2; 11 nucleotides agree with TRBD2. The clonotype originates from a woman aged 18-35 years with Graves' hyperthyroidism. CDR3 DNA sequence: TGTGCCAGCAGCTTGGTTGCCACTAGCGGGAGTGGCACCGGGGAGCTGTTTTTT. Protein sequence: CASSLVATSGSGTGELFF. Drawing the rest from reference TRBV5-5 and TRBJ2-2, the complete variable domain is DAGVTQSPTHLIKTRGQQVTLRCSPISGHKSVSWYQQVLGQGPQFIFQYYEKEERGRGNFPDRFSARQFPNYSSELNVNALLLGDSALYLCASSLVATSGSGTGELFFGEGSRLTVL.